This TCR beta chain was obtained from a study of beta chain features in type 1 diabetes. Whole-study context: The patients were much like the healthy donors in age, gender and cell yields. Overall study results and limits: Naive, central memory and Treg TCRB repertoires seemed to resemble each other more closely in patients than they did in healthy donors. All four CD4+ subsets of Type 1 diabetes patients contained TCRB CDR3s that were moderately but significantly shorter.

V gave up 2 bases and J gave up 1 base, with 8 bases separating them. Per the germline V gene, CDR1 is SEHNR and CDR2 is FQNEAQ (reference sequence). The CDR3 consists of 15 residues. A single heparinised draw of approximately 100 mL on average was taken per donor. As regards this clone: Its antigen is still unknown.

Of the isolated RNA, all was reverse transcribed, and so the sequenced material was expressed TCRB transcripts. Data came from immunoSEQ multiplex PCR; TCRdb stores just in-frame clones and leaves some out. This sample has fewer than 900,000 clones; roughly 15% occur once, and the top ten carry 0.02% to 0.025%. Sequenced sample: naive CD4+ T cells from blood. This sequence joins TRBV7-9 and TRBJ2-2; tentatively, D is TRBD1 (5 bases). The source is a woman between 18 and 29 years old in good health. The CDR3 region is CASSLRGVNTGELFF. For the CDR3, the DNA is TGTGCCAGCAGCTTAAGGGGCGTGAACACCGGGGAGCTGTTTTTT.